The next 3 T cell receptor beta chains were all read from a single sample in a study of T-cell memory formation after mild COVID-19. TCRdb passed the 5' RACE reads through MiXCR, listing each CDR3 protein once. Here the sample spans 410,000 or so distinct CDR3 sequences, about a quarter being singletons. Sequenced: PBMCs or a T cell subset sorted from them (not recorded which). The receptor set was obtained from an adult woman who had mild COVID-19 (a few samples of this study predate the infection). Cell type and time point are not known.

This clonotype was seen more than once but under ten times. The rearrangement uses TRBV2 and TRBJ2-3; 10 bases fit TRBD2. This CDR3 comprises 17 residues. Germline V gives CDR1 SNHLY, CDR2 FYNNEI. The ends lost 8 bases at V and 2 bases at J; junction bases unmatched: 13. The CDR3 nucleotides are TGTGCCAGCGCGGGGGGATACCTAGCGGGAGTCACAGATACGCAGTATTTT. Translation gives CASAGGYLAGVTDTQYF.

V usage is TRBV5-1 and J usage is TRBJ1-1, with D possibly TRBD1 on 5 matching bases. V gave up 0 bases and J gave up 4 bases, with 13 bases separating them. Germline CDR1 is SGHRS and CDR2 is YFSETQ. CDR3 length: 15 amino acids. CDR3 residues: CASSLAGPPGTEAFF. CDR3 nucleotide sequence: TGCGCCAGCAGCTTGGCGGGACCTCCGGGCACTGAAGCTTTCTTT. Looking up the rest from reference TRBV5-1 and TRBJ1-1 gives the full variable domain: KAGVTQTPRYLIKTRGQQVTLSCSPISGHRSVSWYQQTPGQGLQFLFEYFSETQRNKGNFPGRFSGRQFSNSRSEMNVSTLELGDSALYLCASSLAGPPGTEAFFGQGTRLTVV.

The V gene is TRBV5-1, the J gene TRBJ1-1, with D unclear. CDR3 length: 14 amino acids. With 4 bases removed from V and 1 base from J, the gap between germline ends came to 11 bases. Germline V CDR1 and CDR2: SGHRS, YFSETQ. In DNA form, the CDR3 reads TGCGCCAGCAGCCTCGGGTGGGGGAACACTGAAGCTTTCTTT. Its translation: CASSLGWGNTEAFF.